This section outlines one T cell receptor (beta chain) sequence together with its context. Its cognate antigen has yet to be identified. The record has no base qualities; no much larger clone is one base away. Receptors were amplified or captured by the immunoSEQ multiplex PCR assay. This immuneACCESS table, as held by TCRdb, lists in-frame sequences with V and J called but not all clones. Of the missing ones, under half trace to an unresolved V gene in checked studies; the others have no known cause. The sample has approximately 81,000 clones on record, about 81% of them singletons. The top ten constitute roughly 3.7% of the sample. The sample is drawn from a study of technical replicates of blood from a handful of donors (dated by TCRdb to between 2016 and 2019). V sheds 0 bases and J sheds 5 bases, leaving 12 bases between their ends. Looking up the germline V gene yields CDR1 SGDLS and CDR2 YYNGEE. The CDR3 contains 14 residues, cysteine and phenylalanine counted. Only the CDR3 portion is preserved as DNA: 42 bases, with reading frame beginning at the first base.

Sequences were obtained from PBMCs. The origin of this receptor is a human donor in good health. Some clones in this sample may be carry-over from other donors' samples. The rearrangement combines TRBV9 with TRBJ2-7, with no D gene named confidently. CDR3 reads: CASSVEGVRDEQYF. The nucleotide sequence reads TGTGCCAGCAGCGTAGAAGGTGTCCGGGACGAGCAGTACTTC.